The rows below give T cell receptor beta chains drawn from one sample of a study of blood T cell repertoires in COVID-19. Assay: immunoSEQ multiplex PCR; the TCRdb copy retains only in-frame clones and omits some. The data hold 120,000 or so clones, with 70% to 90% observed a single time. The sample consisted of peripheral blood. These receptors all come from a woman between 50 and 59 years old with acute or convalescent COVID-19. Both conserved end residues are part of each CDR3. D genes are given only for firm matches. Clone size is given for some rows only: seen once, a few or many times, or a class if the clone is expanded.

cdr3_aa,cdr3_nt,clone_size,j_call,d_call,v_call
CSVPGRAVYNEQFF,TGCAGCGTTCCCGGGAGGGCCGTCTACAATGAGCAGTTCTTC,-,TRBJ2-1,TRBD2,TRBV29-1
CASRAGPDSYGYTF,TGTGCCAGCAGGGCCGGGCCGGACTCCTATGGCTACACCTTC,-,TRBJ1-2,-,TRBV6-5
CAISEAAASSGANVLTF,TGTGCCATCAGTGAGGCCGCGGCTAGCTCTGGGGCCAACGTCCTGACTTTC,-,TRBJ2-6,-,TRBV10-3
CATSTTDTQYF,TGTGCCACCTCGACTACAGATACGCAGTATTTT,once,TRBJ2-3,-,TRBV24-1
CSALAAYEQYF,TGCAGTGCTCTAGCGGCCTACGAGCAGTACTTC,once,TRBJ2-7,TRBD2,TRBV20-1
CASSLDTGGGYTF,TGTGCCAGCAGCTTAGACACAGGGGGTGGCTACACCTTC,-,TRBJ1-2,TRBD1,TRBV7-2
CASSQVTRGSGNTIYF,TGTGCCAGCAGCCAAGTGACCAGGGGCTCTGGAAACACCATATATTTT,-,TRBJ1-3,-,TRBV4-2
CASSLASSSGRSNEQFF,TGCGCCAGCAGCTTGGCCAGTAGTAGCGGGAGATCCAATGAGCAGTTCTTC,-,TRBJ2-1,TRBD2,TRBV5-1
CASSLPGGTGGNQPQHF,TGCGCCAGCAGCTTGCCCGGCGGGACAGGCGGAAATCAGCCCCAGCATTTT,many,TRBJ1-5,TRBD1,TRBV5-1
CASSLDRAGNEQFF,TGTGCCAGCAGCTTAGATCGGGCGGGCAATGAGCAGTTCTTC,-,TRBJ2-1,-,TRBV11-2
CASSEGGTSGRIGELFF,TGTGCCAGCAGTGAAGGTGGGACTAGCGGGAGGATCGGGGAGCTGTTTTTT,-,TRBJ2-2,TRBD2,TRBV2
CASSSRTGGYGYTF,TGTGCCAGCAGCAGCCGGACAGGGGGATATGGCTACACCTTC,-,TRBJ1-2,TRBD1,TRBV3-1/TRBV3-2
CASSLREATYNEQFF,TGTGCCAGCAGTTTACGGGAGGCGACCTACAATGAGCAGTTCTTC,-,TRBJ2-1,TRBD2,TRBV27
CASTRDRVYGELFF,TGTGCCAGCACCCGGGACAGGGTATATGGGGAGCTGTTTTTT,-,TRBJ2-2,TRBD1,TRBV6-5
CASSSYTGELFF,TGTGCCAGCAGCTCGTACACCGGGGAGCTGTTTTTT,-,TRBJ2-2,-,TRBV3-1/TRBV3-2
CASRLAGGRGETQYF,TGTGCCAGCAGATTAGCGGGAGGGCGTGGAGAGACCCAGTACTTC,-,TRBJ2-5,TRBD2,TRBV3-1/TRBV3-2
CASSPQGQGGYEQYF,TGTGCCAGCTCACCACAGGGACAGGGGGGATACGAGCAGTACTTC,-,TRBJ2-7,TRBD1,TRBV18
CASSQGEGTDYSNQPQHF,TGTGCCAGCAGCCAAGGGGAAGGTACGGACTATAGCAATCAGCCCCAGCATTTT,-,TRBJ1-5,-,TRBV4-2
CSATGAPKNIQYF,TGCAGCGCCACAGGGGCGCCCAAAAACATTCAGTACTTC,few,TRBJ2-4,TRBD1,TRBV29-1
CASSARAYEQYF,TGTGCCAGCAGCGCCAGGGCTTACGAGCAGTACTTC,-,TRBJ2-7,-,TRBV14
CAITGQGAEEAFF,TGTGCCATCACGGGACAGGGGGCCGAGGAAGCTTTCTTT,-,TRBJ1-1,TRBD1,TRBV10-3
CASRRTEVRPLHF,TGTGCCAGCAGAAGGACAGAGGTCCGCCCCCTCCACTTT,-,TRBJ1-6,-,TRBV2
CASSTLAGANTGELFF,TGCGCCAGCAGCACGTTAGCGGGGGCGAACACCGGGGAGCTGTTTTTT,-,TRBJ2-2,TRBD2,TRBV5-1
CASSHGQANGYTF,TGCGCCAGCAGCCACGGACAGGCGAATGGCTACACCTTC,-,TRBJ1-2,TRBD1,TRBV5-1
CASSRDSNSRTDTQYF,TGTGCCAGCAGCCGGGACTCTAACTCCCGCACAGATACGCAGTATTTT,once,TRBJ2-3,-,TRBV7-2
CASSVGTSYEQYF,TGTGCCAGCAGCGTTGGGACTAGCTACGAGCAGTACTTC,-,TRBJ2-7,TRBD2,TRBV9
CASSLVLTGELFF,TGTGCCAGCAGTTTAGTTCTCACCGGGGAGCTGTTTTTT,-,TRBJ2-2,-,TRBV12-3/TRBV12-4
CASSPAVGGALGSYEQYF,TGCGCCAGCAGCCCGGCCGTGGGGGGAGCCCTAGGCTCCTACGAGCAGTACTTC,-,TRBJ2-7,-,TRBV5-1
CASSLGPDRQETQYF,TGTGCCAGCAGCTTAGGACCGGACAGACAAGAGACCCAGTACTTC,once,TRBJ2-5,-,TRBV7-2
CASSVTLAGGQTSFYNEQFF,TGTGCCAGCAGCGTAACATTAGCGGGAGGGCAAACCTCGTTTTACAATGAGCAGTTCTTC,-,TRBJ2-1,TRBD2,TRBV9
CASSGTSRGTQYF,TGTGCCAGCAGTGGGACTAGTAGAGGTACGCAGTATTTT,-,TRBJ2-3,TRBD2,TRBV2
CAWSTGTSGGNEQFF,TGTGCCTGGAGTACAGGGACTAGCGGAGGGAATGAGCAGTTCTTC,-,TRBJ2-1,TRBD2,TRBV30
CASSQASGEPEAFF,TGTGCCAGCAGCCAAGCTAGCGGGGAACCTGAAGCTTTCTTT,once,TRBJ1-1,-,TRBV3-1/TRBV3-2
CASSRPVSGTGTGELFF,TGTGCCAGCAGCCGTCCCGTGAGCGGGACGGGCACCGGGGAGCTGTTTTTT,once,TRBJ2-2,TRBD2,TRBV3-1/TRBV3-2
CASSFLGQLDGYTF,TGTGCCAGCAGTTTCCTGGGACAGTTAGATGGCTACACCTTC,-,TRBJ1-2,TRBD1,TRBV27